The 17 T cell receptor beta chains presented below share a single source sample, sequenced in a study of cytomegalovirus exposure and HLA in healthy donors. The PCR ran on 60 Vbeta and 13 Jbeta primers. The data were produced by immunoSEQ multiplex PCR, yet TCRdb's version contains in-frame clones alone and is incomplete. Of roughly 120,000 clones in the sample, around 77% are singletons; the top ten hold 4.5% to 5%. The source material was PBMCs. All receptors derive from a man aged 50 to 60 in good health and CMV-seropositive.

This clone turned up a few times. In the same sample, other DNA sequences code for this CDR3. V gene TRBV18 combines with J gene TRBJ1-2, with TRBD1 matching over 8 bases. The V and J ends lost 6 bases and 6 bases, in that order; junction bases with no gene match: 3. The CDR3 is 12 amino acids. CDR1 is KGHSH, CDR2 LQKENI, per germline. As DNA, the CDR3 is TGTGCCAGCTCCCTGACAGGGGATGGCTACACCTTC. Translating it yields CASSLTGDGYTF. The full variable domain, its missing parts supplied by reference TRBV18 and TRBJ1-2, is NAGVMQNPRHLVRRRGQEARLRCSPMKGHSHVYWYRQLPEEGLKFMVYLQKENIIDESGMPKERFSAEFPKEGPSILRIQQVVRGDSAAYFCASSLTGDGYTFGSGTRLTVV.

The chain recombines TRBV6-5 with TRBJ1-1; D perhaps matches TRBD1 (5 bases). The CDR3 runs 13 residues. Germline V lookup: CDR1 MNHEY, CDR2 SVGAGI. The V end lost 9 bases, the J end lost 5 bases, and 16 bases lay between the germline ends. In nucleotides, the CDR3 is TGTGCCAGTAAACAGGATTTACGGACTGAAGCTTTCTTT. It encodes CASKQDLRTEAFF.

This chain joins TRBV4-3 and TRBJ2-7; TRBD2 agrees at 11 bases. CDR1 and CDR2 from the germline V gene are LGHNA and YSLEER. The CDR3 is made up of 15 amino acids. The ends lost 0 bases at V and 2 bases at J; junction bases unmatched: 0. Written as DNA, the CDR3 is TGCGCCAGCAGCCAAGATAGCGGGAGGGCCTACGAGCAGTACTTC. It is translated as CASSQDSGRAYEQYF.

In its sample, this clone was seen once. V usage is TRBV19 and J usage is TRBJ2-1; 9 bases match TRBD2. Germline V gives CDR1 LNHDA, CDR2 SQIVND (reference sequence). The CDR3 contains 18 residues. V shed 7 bases and J 0 bases; nucleotides not matched to a gene: 13. CDR3 in amino acids: CASTRSSGGRYSYNEQFF. The CDR3 DNA is TGTGCCAGTACTCGGTCCAGCGGGGGGCGATACTCCTACAATGAGCAGTTCTTC.

V usage is TRBV27 and J usage is TRBJ1-1, with 10 bases matching TRBD1. Germline lookup yields CDR1 MNHEY and CDR2 SMNVEV (reference sequence). V gave up 4 bases and J gave up 9 bases; unmatched junction bases: 8. The CDR3 is made up of 14 amino acids. In nucleotides, the CDR3 is TGTGCCAGCAGTTCCTTCGACAGGGGGCCGAAAGCTTTCTTT. Protein sequence: CASSSFDRGPKAFF.

This clone has more than one count but fewer than ten. The V call is TRBV28, the J call TRBJ1-2, with D perhaps TRBD1 (5 bases). V lost 4 bases to trimming and J lost 10 bases, with 10 bases between them. Looked up from germline, CDR1 is MDHEN and CDR2 is SYDVKM. The CDR3 totals 11 residues. The CDR3 nucleotides are TGTGCCAGCAGTTCGACAGCAACCTACACCTTC. This translates into CASSSTATYTF.

The V and J genes are TRBV5-8 and TRBJ2-7; D remains unclear. V was trimmed by 2 bases and J by 3 bases, leaving 9 bases between them. Germline loops: CDR1 SGHTS, CDR2 YDEGEE. The CDR3 totals 13 residues. The chain's CDR3 is CASSFDSSYEQYF. CDR3 DNA sequence: TGTGCCAGCAGCTTTGACTCTAGCTACGAGCAGTACTTC.

The V and J genes are TRBV6-6 and TRBJ1-5, with a tentative D call TRBD1 (6 bases). Germline CDR1 and CDR2: MNHNY and SVGAGI (reference sequence). V was shortened by 2 bases and J by 7 bases, with 15 bases between the two germline ends. This CDR3 contains 15 residues. DNA for the CDR3: TGTGCCAGCAGTTACGGGCAGGGGATAGGACAGCCCCAGCATTTT. Its protein is CASSYGQGIGQPQHF.

This clone was counted only a few times. The chain carries TRBV19 and TRBJ2-5, with a possible D match to TRBD2 (6 bases). Germline assignment: CDR1 LNHDA and CDR2 SQIVND (reference sequence). V lost 4 bases and J 0 bases, leaving 6 bases between the germline ends. The CDR3 totals 13 residues. CDR3 bases: TGTGCCAGTAGTAGCGGGGACCAAGAGACCCAGTACTTC. Translated, it gives CASSSGDQETQYF.

This chain links TRBV27 with TRBJ2-1; D perhaps matches TRBD2 (5 bases). Deletions cut 3 bases from V and 6 bases from J, with 12 bases between. CDR1 is MNHEY and CDR2 is SMNVEV in the germline V gene (reference sequence). CDR3 length: 14 amino acids. CDR3 DNA sequence: TGTGCCAGCAGTTTGATGGCGGGTCTCAATGAGCAGTTCTTC. As protein: CASSLMAGLNEQFF.

Written as DNA, the CDR3 is TGTGCCAGCAGCTGGCGGCGGGGGGCATGGAATGAGCAGTTCTTC. Its translation: CASSWRRGAWNEQFF. This chain uses TRBV5-6 with TRBJ2-1, with 8 nucleotides matching TRBD2. This CDR3 is built from 15 residues. Germline-derived CDR1 and CDR2 are SGHDT and YYEEEE. The ends lost 3 bases at V and 7 bases at J; junction bases unmatched: 9.

The V gene is TRBV7-8, the J gene TRBJ1-4; no clear D gene. The ends were cut back, 5 bases at V and 5 bases at J, with 12 bases in the middle. The CDR3 runs to 14 residues. Germline V gives CDR1 SGHVS, CDR2 FQNEAQ. CDR3 protein: CASSREQLNEKLFF. CDR3 DNA: TGTGCCAGCAGCCGGGAACAGCTCAATGAAAAACTGTTTTTT.

This clone was detected once. The chain joins TRBV5-1 to TRBJ2-7; 7 positions match TRBD2. CDR1 is SGHRS and CDR2 is YFSETQ in the germline V gene. This CDR3 region has 15 residues. Trimming removed 0 bases from V and 3 bases from J; junction bases left unmatched: 6. The CDR3 nucleotides read TGCGCCAGCAGCTTGGGTCGCCTAGCGGACTACGAGCAGTACTTC. Its protein product is CASSLGRLADYEQYF.

The chain combines TRBV5-1 with TRBJ2-5; the D gene is possibly TRBD1 (5 bases). Germline-derived CDR1 and CDR2 are SGHRS and YFSETQ. This CDR3 comprises 15 residues. The V gene lost 2 bases and the J gene lost 5 bases, with 16 bases spanning the gap. The CDR3 nucleotides are TGCGCCAGCAGCTTAGGGTGGGGCCCGACGGAGACCCAGTACTTC. Protein: CASSLGWGPTETQYF.

The chain recombines TRBV7-2 with TRBJ2-3; 7 bases are shared with TRBD2. The CDR3 runs to 15 residues. Trimming removed 5 bases from V and 5 bases from J; junction bases left unmatched: 10. The germline CDR1 and CDR2 sequences are SGHTA and FQGNSA. CDR3 protein: CASSTRREWGDTQYF. In DNA form, the CDR3 reads TGTGCCAGCAGCACTCGGCGGGAGTGGGGAGATACGCAGTATTTT.

V usage is TRBV29-1 and J usage is TRBJ1-3; 7 nucleotides align to TRBD1. The CDR3 runs 13 residues. The V and J ends lost 6 bases and 2 bases, in that order; junction bases with no gene match: 4. Germline CDR1 SQVTM, CDR2 ANQGSEA. The CDR3 spells CSVLRGAGNTIYF. CDR3 in DNA: TGCAGCGTGCTCAGGGGGGCTGGAAACACCATATATTTT.

The rearrangement uses TRBV5-6 and TRBJ2-2; 8 bases match TRBD1. V lost 4 bases to trimming and J lost 8 bases; unmatched junction nucleotides: 7. The CDR3 extends over 14 amino acids. Germline-derived CDR1 and CDR2 are SGHDT and YYEEEE. CDR3 amino acids: CASSLWTGTGELFF. DNA of the CDR3: TGTGCCAGCAGCCTATGGACAGGGACGGGGGAGCTGTTTTTT.